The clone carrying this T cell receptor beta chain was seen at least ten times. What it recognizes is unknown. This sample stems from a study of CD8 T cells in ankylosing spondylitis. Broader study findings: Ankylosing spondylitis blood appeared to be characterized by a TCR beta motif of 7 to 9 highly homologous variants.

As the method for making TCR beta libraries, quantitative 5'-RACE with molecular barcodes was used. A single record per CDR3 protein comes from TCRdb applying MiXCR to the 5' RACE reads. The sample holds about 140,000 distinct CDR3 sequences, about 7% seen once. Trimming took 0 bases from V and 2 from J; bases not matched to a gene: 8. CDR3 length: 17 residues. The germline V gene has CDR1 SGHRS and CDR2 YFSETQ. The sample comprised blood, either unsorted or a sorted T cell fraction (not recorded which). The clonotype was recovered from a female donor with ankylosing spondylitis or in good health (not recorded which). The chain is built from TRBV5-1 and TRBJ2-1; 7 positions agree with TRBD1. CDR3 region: CASSLGAAGTAYNEQFF. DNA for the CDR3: TGCGCCAGCAGCTTGGGAGCGGCTGGGACAGCCTACAATGAGCAGTTCTTC.